This T cell receptor beta chain is from a study of response to subunit inactivated influenza vaccine (dated by TCRdb to the late 2010s). Background for the entire study: Deep quantitative T cell receptor repertoire profiling was used in the study to track responses to a trivalent subunit inactivated influenza vaccine. What the research found in general, with its limitations: It was suggested by the authors that each seasonal influenza vaccination may recruit only a limited number of new T cells.

The V end gives up 4 bases and the J end 6 bases, leaving 7 bases in the junction not matched to a gene. The CDR3 contains 13 residues, cysteine and phenylalanine counted. Only the CDR3 part of the read is kept: 39 bases, read in frame from the first base. The CDR1 and CDR2 encoded by the germline V gene are SQVTM and ANQGSEA. The library was produced with RT-PCR. Sequenced on an Illumina HiSeq 2500. Starting from the raw public reads, TCRdb applied fastp trimming at Q25, assembled clones with MiXCR and retained in-frame beta chains. CDR3 protein duplicates are merged, each entry listing the most common genes and DNA. The sample table shows about 530,000 distinct CDR3 sequences, and 10% to 15% are seen once. More than 8.5% of the sample is taken by the ten largest. Of note for this clonotype: Its antigen target is currently unknown. Base qualities are missing; no much larger clone stands one base away.

Sequenced here: PBMCs from blood, sampled on the day of vaccination. Recombination connected TRBV29-1 to TRBJ2-3; 7 central bases correspond to TRBD2. This TCR derives from a man aged 45-65 years who received an inactivated influenza vaccine. Donor details come from another sample of the same person, matched by shared clones. In nucleotides, the sequence is TGCAGCGTTGGAGGGAGGGCCGTGGATACGCAGTATTTT. Translated, this gives CSVGGRAVDTQYF.